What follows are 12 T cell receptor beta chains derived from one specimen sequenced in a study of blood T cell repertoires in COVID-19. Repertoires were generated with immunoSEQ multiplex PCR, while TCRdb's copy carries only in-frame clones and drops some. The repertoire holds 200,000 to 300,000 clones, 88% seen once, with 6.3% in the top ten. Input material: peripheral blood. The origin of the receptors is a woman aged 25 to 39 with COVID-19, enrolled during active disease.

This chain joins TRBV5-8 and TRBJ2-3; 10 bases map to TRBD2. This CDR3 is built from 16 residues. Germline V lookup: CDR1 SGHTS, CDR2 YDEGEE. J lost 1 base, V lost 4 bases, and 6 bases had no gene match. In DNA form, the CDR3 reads TGTGCCAGCAGCGGGGGTGGGACTAGCGGCACAGATACGCAGTATTTT. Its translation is CASSGGGTSGTDTQYF.

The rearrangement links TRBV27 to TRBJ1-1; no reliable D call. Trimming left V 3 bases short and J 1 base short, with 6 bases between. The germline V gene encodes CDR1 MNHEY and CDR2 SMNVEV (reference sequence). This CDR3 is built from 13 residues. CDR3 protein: CASSLGRNTEAFF. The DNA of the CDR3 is TGTGCCAGCAGTTTGGGCAGGAACACTGAAGCTTTCTTT.

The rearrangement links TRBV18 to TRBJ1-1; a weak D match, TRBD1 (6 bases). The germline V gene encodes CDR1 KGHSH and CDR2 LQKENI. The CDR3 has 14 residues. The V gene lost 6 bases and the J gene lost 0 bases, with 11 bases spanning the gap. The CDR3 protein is CASSDSGMNTEAFF. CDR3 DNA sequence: TGTGCCAGCTCGGACAGTGGTATGAACACTGAAGCTTTCTTT.

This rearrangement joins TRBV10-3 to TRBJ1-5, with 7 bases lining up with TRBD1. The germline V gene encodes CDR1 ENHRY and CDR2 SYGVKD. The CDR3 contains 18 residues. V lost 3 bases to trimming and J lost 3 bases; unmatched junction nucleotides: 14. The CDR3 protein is CAISETYRGGGNNQPQHF. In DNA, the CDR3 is TGTGCCATCAGTGAAACCTACAGGGGAGGTGGGAACAATCAGCCCCAGCATTTT.

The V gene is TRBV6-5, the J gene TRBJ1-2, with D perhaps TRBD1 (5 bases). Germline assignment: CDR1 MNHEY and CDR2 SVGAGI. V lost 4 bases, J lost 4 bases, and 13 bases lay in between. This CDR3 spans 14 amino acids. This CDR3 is CASSSAGLVYGYTF. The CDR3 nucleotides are TGTGCCAGCAGTTCGGCAGGGCTTGTCTATGGCTACACCTTC.

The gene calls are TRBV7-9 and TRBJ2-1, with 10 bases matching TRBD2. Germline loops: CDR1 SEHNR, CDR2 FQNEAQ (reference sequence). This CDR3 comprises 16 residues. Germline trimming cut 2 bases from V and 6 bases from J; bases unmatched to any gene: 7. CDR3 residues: CASSLTSGLAVNEQFF. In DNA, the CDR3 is TGTGCCAGCAGCTTAACTTCCGGACTAGCGGTCAATGAGCAGTTCTTC. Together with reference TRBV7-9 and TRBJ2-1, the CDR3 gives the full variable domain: DTGVSQNPRHKITKRGQNVTFRCDPISEHNRLYWYRQTLGQGPEFLTYFQNEAQLEKSRLLSDRFSAERPKGSFSTLEIQRTEQGDSAMYLCASSLTSGLAVNEQFFGPGTRLTVL.

The CDR3 DNA reads TGTGCCAGCAGCTTAGGAAGGGGGCGCCGGTATAATTCACCCCTCCACTTT. It codes for CASSLGRGRRYNSPLHF. This rearrangement joins TRBV7-2 to TRBJ1-6; 7 bases match TRBD1. This CDR3 comprises 17 residues. J lost 4 bases, V lost 1 base, and 7 bases had no gene match. Germline V gene sequence: CDR1 SGHTA, CDR2 FQGNSA.

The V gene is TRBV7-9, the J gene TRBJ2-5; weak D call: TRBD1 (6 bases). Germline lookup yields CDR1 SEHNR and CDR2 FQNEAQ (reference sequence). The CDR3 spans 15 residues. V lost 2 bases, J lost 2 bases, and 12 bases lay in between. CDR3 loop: CASSLLRTDQETQYF. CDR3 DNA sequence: TGTGCCAGCAGCTTACTCAGGACAGATCAAGAGACCCAGTACTTC. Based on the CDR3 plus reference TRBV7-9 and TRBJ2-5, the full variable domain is DTGVSQNPRHKITKRGQNVTFRCDPISEHNRLYWYRQTLGQGPEFLTYFQNEAQLEKSRLLSDRFSAERPKGSFSTLEIQRTEQGDSAMYLCASSLLRTDQETQYFGPGTRLLVL.

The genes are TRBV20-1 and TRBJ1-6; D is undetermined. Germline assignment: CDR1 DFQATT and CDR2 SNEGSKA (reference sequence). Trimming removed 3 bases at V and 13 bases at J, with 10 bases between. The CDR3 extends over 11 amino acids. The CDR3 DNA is TGCAGTGCTAGTGGAGGTGGGCCCCTCCACTTT. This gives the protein CSASGGGPLHF.

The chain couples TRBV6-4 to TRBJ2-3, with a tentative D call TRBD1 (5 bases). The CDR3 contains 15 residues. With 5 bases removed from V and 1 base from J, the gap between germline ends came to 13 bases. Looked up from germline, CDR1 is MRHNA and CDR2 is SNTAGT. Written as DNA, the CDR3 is TGTGCCAGCAGTAGGGGTAGAGAGGGCACAGATACGCAGTATTTT. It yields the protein CASSRGREGTDTQYF.

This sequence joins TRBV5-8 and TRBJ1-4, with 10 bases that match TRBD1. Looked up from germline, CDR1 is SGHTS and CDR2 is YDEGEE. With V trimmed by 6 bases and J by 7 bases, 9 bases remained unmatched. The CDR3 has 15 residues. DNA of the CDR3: TGTGCCAGCACCGTGACAGGGGGCAGAGGTGAAAAACTGTTTTTT. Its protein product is CASTVTGGRGEKLFF.

CDR3 nucleotide sequence: TGTGCCAGCACCAACCTGGGGAGGCCATACAATGAGCAGTTCTTC. Translating it yields CASTNLGRPYNEQFF. J is TRBJ2-1 and V is TRBV6-6; D is perhaps TRBD2 (6 bases). Germline V gene data show CDR1 as MNHNY and CDR2 as SVGAGI (reference sequence). There are 15 residues in the CDR3. V gave up 7 bases and J gave up 4 bases, with 17 bases separating them.